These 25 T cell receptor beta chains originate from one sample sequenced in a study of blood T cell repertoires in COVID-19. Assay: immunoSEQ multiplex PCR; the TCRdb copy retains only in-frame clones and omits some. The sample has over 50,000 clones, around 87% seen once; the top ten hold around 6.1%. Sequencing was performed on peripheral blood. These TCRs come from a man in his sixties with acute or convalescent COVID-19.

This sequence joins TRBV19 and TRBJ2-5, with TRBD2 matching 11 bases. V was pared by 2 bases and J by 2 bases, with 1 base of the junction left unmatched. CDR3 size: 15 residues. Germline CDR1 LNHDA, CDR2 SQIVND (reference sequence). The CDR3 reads CASSIIAGGQETQYF. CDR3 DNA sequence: TGTGCCAGTAGTATAATAGCGGGGGGGCAAGAGACCCAGTACTTC. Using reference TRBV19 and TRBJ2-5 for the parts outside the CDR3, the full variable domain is DGGITQSPKYLFRKEGQNVTLSCEQNLNHDAMYWYRQDPGQGLRLIYYSQIVNDFQKGDIAEGYSVSREKKESFPLTVTSAQKNPTAFYLCASSIIAGGQETQYFGPGTRLLVL.

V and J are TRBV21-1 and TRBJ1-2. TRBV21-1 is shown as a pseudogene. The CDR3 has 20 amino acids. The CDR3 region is CASSKKALGGVQRFVYGYTF. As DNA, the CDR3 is TGTGCCAGCAGCAAAAAGGCCCTAGGAGGGGTTCAAAGATTTGTCTATGGCTACACCTTC.

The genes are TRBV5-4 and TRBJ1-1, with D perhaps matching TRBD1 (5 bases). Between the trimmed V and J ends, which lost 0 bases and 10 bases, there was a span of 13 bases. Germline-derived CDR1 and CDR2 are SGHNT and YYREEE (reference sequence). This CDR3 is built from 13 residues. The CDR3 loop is CASSLDGTEGAFF. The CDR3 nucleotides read TGTGCCAGCAGCTTGGACGGGACGGAGGGAGCTTTCTTT.

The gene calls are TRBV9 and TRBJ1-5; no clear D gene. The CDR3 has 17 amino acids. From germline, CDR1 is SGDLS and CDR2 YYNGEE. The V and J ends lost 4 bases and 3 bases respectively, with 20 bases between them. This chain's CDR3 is CASSLPKREIVNQPQHF. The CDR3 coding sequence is TGTGCCAGCAGCCTCCCCAAGCGGGAAATCGTCAATCAGCCCCAGCATTTT.

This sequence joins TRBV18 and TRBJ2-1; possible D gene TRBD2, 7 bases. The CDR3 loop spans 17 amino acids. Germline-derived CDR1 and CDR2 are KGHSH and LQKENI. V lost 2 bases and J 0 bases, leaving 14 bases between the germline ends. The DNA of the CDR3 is TGTGCCAGCTCACCAAAATCGGGGGGCCCCTCCTACAATGAGCAGTTCTTC. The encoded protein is CASSPKSGGPSYNEQFF.

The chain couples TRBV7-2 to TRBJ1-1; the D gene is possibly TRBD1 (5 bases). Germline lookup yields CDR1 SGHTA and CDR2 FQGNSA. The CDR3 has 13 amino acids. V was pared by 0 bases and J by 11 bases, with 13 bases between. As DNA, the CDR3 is TGTGCCAGCAGCTTAGCCGGGGGATTGGTGGCTTTCTTT. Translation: CASSLAGGLVAFF.

CDR3 in DNA: TGTGCCAGCAGGGAGACTGAACTAAGTGAAAAACTGTTTTTT. It codes for CASRETELSEKLFF. V and J are TRBV6-5 and TRBJ1-4, with D hard to call. The CDR3 is 14 amino acids. Per germline, CDR1 MNHEY and CDR2 SVGAGI. Trimming removed 6 bases from V and 7 bases from J, with 15 bases in between.

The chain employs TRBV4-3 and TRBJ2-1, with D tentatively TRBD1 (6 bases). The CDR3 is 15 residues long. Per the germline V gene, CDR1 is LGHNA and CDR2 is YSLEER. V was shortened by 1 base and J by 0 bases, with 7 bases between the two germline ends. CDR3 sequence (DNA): TGCGCCAGCAGCCAAGCAGGGGCCTCCTACAATGAGCAGTTCTTC. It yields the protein CASSQAGASYNEQFF.

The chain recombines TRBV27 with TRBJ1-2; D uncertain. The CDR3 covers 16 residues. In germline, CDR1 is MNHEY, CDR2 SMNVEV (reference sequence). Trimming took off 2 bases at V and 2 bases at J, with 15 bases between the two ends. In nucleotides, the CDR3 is TGTGCCAGCAGTTTAAACGGACGGACTATAAACTATGGCTACACCTTC. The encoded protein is CASSLNGRTINYGYTF.

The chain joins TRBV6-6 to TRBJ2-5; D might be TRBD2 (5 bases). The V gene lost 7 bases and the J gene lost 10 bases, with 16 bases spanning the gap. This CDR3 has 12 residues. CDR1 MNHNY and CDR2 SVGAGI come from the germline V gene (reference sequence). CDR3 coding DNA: TGTGCCAGCACTGCCCTCGGGAATAACCAGTACTTC. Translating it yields CASTALGNNQYF.

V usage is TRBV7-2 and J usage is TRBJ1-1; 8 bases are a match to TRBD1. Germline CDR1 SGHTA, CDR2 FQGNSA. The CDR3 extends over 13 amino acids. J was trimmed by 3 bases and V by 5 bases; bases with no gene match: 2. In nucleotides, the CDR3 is TGTGCCAGCAGCCGGACAGGGTACACTGAAGCTTTCTTT. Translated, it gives CASSRTGYTEAFF. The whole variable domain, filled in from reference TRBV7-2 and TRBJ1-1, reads GAGVSQSPSNKVTEKGKDVELRCDPISGHTALYWYRQSLGQGLEFLIYFQGNSAPDKSGLPSDRFSAERTGGSVSTLTIQRTQQEDSAVYLCASSRTGYTEAFFGQGTRLTVV.

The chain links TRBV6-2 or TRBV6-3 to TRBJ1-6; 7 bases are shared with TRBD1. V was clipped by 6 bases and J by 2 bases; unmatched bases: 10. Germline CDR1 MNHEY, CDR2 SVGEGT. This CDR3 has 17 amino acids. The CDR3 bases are TGTGCCAGCAGCCACGCCACACAGGGGACCTATAATTCACCCCTCCACTTT. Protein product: CASSHATQGTYNSPLHF.

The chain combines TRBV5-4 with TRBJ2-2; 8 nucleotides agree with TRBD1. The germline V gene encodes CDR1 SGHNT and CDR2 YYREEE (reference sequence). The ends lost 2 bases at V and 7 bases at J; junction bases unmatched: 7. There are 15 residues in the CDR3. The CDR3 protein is CASSLGQGAVGELFF. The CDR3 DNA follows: TGTGCCAGCAGCTTAGGGCAGGGGGCGGTCGGGGAGCTGTTTTTT.

CDR3 DNA: TGTGCCACCAGTGATTTGCTCGGCTTTCCGGGGAATCAGCCCCAGCATTTT. Translating it yields CATSDLLGFPGNQPQHF. This chain links TRBV24-1 with TRBJ1-5; no firm D call. Deletions cut 0 bases from V and 4 bases from J, with 15 bases between. This CDR3 spans 17 amino acids. Germline values: CDR1 KGHDR, CDR2 SFDVKD.

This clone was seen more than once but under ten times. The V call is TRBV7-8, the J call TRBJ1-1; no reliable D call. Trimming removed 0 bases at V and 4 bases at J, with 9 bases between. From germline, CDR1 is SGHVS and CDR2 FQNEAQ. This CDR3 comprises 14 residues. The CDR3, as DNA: TGTGCCAGCAGCTTAGCGCAAGAGGGCACTGAAGCTTTCTTT. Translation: CASSLAQEGTEAFF.

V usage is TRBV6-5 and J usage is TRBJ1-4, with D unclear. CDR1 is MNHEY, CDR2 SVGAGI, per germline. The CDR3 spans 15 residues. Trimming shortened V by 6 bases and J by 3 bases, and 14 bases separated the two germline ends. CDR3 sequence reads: CASSYRSVSNEKLFF. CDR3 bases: TGTGCCAGCAGCTACAGATCGGTATCTAATGAAAAACTGTTTTTT.

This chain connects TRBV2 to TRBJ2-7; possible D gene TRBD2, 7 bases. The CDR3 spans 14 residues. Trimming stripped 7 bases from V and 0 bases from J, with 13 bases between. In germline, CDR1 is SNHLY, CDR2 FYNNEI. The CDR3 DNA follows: TGTGCCAGCATTGGGGGGGCCCTCTCCTACGAGCAGTACTTC. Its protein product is CASIGGALSYEQYF.

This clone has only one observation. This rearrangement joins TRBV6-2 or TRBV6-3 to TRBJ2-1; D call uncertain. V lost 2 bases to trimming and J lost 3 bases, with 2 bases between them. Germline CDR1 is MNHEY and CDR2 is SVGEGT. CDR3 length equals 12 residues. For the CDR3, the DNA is TGTGCCAGCAGTTACCTCTACAATGAGCAGTTCTTC. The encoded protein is CASSYLYNEQFF.

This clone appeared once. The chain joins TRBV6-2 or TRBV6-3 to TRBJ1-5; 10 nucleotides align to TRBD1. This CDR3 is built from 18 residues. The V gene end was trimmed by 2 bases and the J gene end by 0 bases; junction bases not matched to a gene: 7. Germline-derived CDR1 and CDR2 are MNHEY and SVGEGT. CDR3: CASSYPRGTGDSNQPQHF. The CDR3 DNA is TGTGCCAGCAGTTACCCCCGAGGGACAGGGGATAGCAATCAGCCCCAGCATTTT.

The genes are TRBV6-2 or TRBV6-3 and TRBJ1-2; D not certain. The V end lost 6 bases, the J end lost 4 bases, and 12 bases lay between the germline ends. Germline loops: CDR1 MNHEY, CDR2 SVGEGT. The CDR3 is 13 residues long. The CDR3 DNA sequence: TGTGCCAGCAGCCCCGGAGGGCCCTATGGCTACACCTTC. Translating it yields CASSPGGPYGYTF.

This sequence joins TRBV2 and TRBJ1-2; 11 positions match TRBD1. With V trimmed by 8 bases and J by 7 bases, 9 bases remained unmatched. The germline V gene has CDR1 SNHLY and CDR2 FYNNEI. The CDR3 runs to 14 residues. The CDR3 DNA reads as TGTGCCAGCGGGGACAGGACAGGGGGCGTTGGCTACACCTTC. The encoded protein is CASGDRTGGVGYTF.

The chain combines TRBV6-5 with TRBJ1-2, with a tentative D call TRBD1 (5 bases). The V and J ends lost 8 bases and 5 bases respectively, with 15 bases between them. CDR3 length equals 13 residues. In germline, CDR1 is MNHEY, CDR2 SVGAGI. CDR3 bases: TGTGCCAGCTCCGGGGGTGGCGGTTATGGCTACACCTTC. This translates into CASSGGGGYGYTF.

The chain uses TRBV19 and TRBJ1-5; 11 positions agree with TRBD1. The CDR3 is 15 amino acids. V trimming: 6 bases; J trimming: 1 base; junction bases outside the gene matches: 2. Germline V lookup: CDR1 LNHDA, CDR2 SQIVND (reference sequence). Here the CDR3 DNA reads TGTGCCAGTAGCTGGGACAGGGGGAGCAATCAGCCCCAGCATTTT. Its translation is CASSWDRGSNQPQHF.

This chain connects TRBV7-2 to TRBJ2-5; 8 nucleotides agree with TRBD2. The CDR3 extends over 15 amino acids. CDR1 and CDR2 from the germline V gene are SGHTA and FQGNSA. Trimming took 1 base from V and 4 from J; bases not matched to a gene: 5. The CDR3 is CASSLGAGDLETQYF. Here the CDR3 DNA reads TGTGCCAGCAGCTTAGGAGCGGGGGATCTAGAGACCCAGTACTTC.

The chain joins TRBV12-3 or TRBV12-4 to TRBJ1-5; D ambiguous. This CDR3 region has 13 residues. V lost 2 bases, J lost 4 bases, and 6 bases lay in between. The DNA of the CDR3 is TGTGCCAGCAGTTTAACACCAAATCAGCCCCAGCATTTT. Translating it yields CASSLTPNQPQHF.